This T cell receptor beta chain was identified in a study of blood T cell repertoires in COVID-19. As for the study in general: The study drew acute and convalescent COVID-19 samples from the United States, Italy and Spain. Sources were T cells, B-cell-depleted T cells, or PBMCs; the material itself was cDNA or gDNA.

Authors' methods: It was from reference gene primer amplification that nucleated cell counts were estimated. Produced via immunoSEQ multiplex PCR; TCRdb's table is partial and in-frame only. V and J calls and clone size are given by that table; D and trimming were obtained from the DNA. The table lists around 31,000 clones, about nine tenths of them singletons. CDR1 and CDR2 (germline): SGHTA, FQGNSA. Between the trimmed V and J ends, which lost 2 bases and 1 base, there was a span of 11 bases. The CDR3 is 15 residues long. This sequence originates from a man in his sixties with acute or convalescent COVID-19. The genes are TRBV7-2 and TRBJ1-1; D is uncertain. Sequences were obtained from peripheral blood. The CDR3 DNA is TGTGCCAGCAGCTTATATCAGGTCCCGAACACTGAAGCTTTCTTT. Translated, it gives CASSLYQVPNTEAFF.